The rows below give T cell receptor beta chains drawn from one sample of a study of a mutant IDH1 vaccine in newly diagnosed glioma. Their recognized antigens are unknown. The assay was immunoSEQ multiplex PCR, and TCRdb's table has in-frame clones only and misses some. The data contain tens of thousands of clones, approximately 88% of them singletons. The sequenced sample was PBMCs, obtained from a glioma patient whose treatment included an IDH1 peptide vaccine. The receptors originated from a woman aged 25 to 39 with glioma. Some clones in this sample may be carry-over from other donors' samples. Both conserved end residues are part of each CDR3. Fields, in order: J gene, V gene, CDR3 protein.

>TRBJ1-1|TRBV9
CASTPDSLNTEAFF
>TRBJ1-2|TRBV7-6
CASSSVGGGGYTF
>TRBJ1-2|TRBV27
CASSLGGAGYGYTF
>TRBJ1-1|TRBV5-1
CASSLGTGETEAFF
>TRBJ1-2|TRBV13
CASSLSESGTGLTF
>TRBJ1-1|TRBV7-9
CASSRGYEAFF
>TRBJ1-5|TRBV30
CAWSSSANNQPQHF
>TRBJ1-4|TRBV30
CAWSAGGPVGLFF
>TRBJ2-7|TRBV6-6
CASRPRTSGDYEQYF
>TRBJ2-1|TRBV5-1
CASSLSGTSSNEQFF
>TRBJ2-7|TRBV29-1
CSVEAGQGVGSYEQYF
>TRBJ2-7|TRBV30
CASQGAMTSYEQYF